One T cell receptor beta chain is described in this entry. Its antigen is unidentified. The CDR3 extends over 12 amino acids. The V and J ends lost 0 bases and 5 bases respectively, with 3 bases between them. Germline loops: CDR1 SGHNT, CDR2 YYREEE (reference sequence). This record belongs to a study of lymphopenia after photon versus proton radiotherapy. General observations from the study: Proton therapy kept repertoires fairly stable, unlike photons, which gained effector/memory cells. Better survival with proton therapy was suggested as possible, not demonstrated.

The method was immunoSEQ multiplex PCR; TCRdb's version includes in-frame clones alone and lacks a portion of them. The sample has 20,000 to 25,000 clones, about 85% seen once; the top ten hold roughly 20%. The chain links TRBV5-4 to TRBJ1-5; D is uncertain. The sequence was collected from a man aged 60 to 69 with pancreatic cancer. Source: peripheral blood, taken from a patient treated with photon-based radiotherapy. The CDR3 sequence: CASSLVDQPQHF. CDR3 sequence (DNA): TGTGCCAGCAGCTTGGTAGATCAGCCCCAGCATTTT.